This T cell receptor beta chain was recovered during a study of T cells in Graves' hyperthyroidism and ophthalmopathy. This clonotype was detected many times. V lost 7 bases to trimming and J lost 9 bases, with 16 bases between them. The germline V gene encodes CDR1 DFQATT and CDR2 SNEGSKA (reference sequence). The CDR3 has 12 residues. Amplified TCR beta CDR3 regions derived from RNA transcripts. First-round RT-PCR targeting the TCR CDR3 was performed with the HTBI primer set. TCRdb itself ran the multiplex PCR reads through MiXCR, one entry per CDR3 protein. The table has some 600,000 distinct CDR3 sequences, approximately 13% seen once; the top ten hold around 5.4%.

V gene TRBV20-1 combines with J gene TRBJ2-1; D tentatively fits TRBD1 or TRBD2 (5 bases each). This receptor was identified in a woman in her 30s with Graves' hyperthyroidism that later progressed to Graves' ophthalmopathy. Material: blood. CDR3 bases: TGCAGTGTAAGGGGACGGCGGGTTGAGCAGTTCTTC. Protein product: CSVRGRRVEQFF.